This T cell receptor (beta chain) was observed in a study of shared clonotypes between healthy human individuals (dated by TCRdb to the early 2020s). Background for the entire study: The cohort comprised a couple of women and three men aged 18 to 49 years. To estimate repertoire size and how much clonotypes are shared between individuals, the study performed deep sequencing of blood TCR repertoires from a few healthy adults. Between about 0.85 and 9.5 billion PBMCs per donor were obtained by leukapheresis. Different laboratories and diverse techniques were used to prepare libraries and sequence TCR repertoires, to increase sequencing depth and limit assay-specific biases. What the authors observed across the whole study: Based on pairwise subsampling, the degree of clonotype sharing among donors was expected to be affected by sequencing depth. Sampling was restricted to blood, and TCR repertoires in tissue are likely to differ from TCR repertoires in blood. Because the study included a small number of donors, the genetic and exposure-history diversity represented was limited.

Comments on this clone: The antigen it recognizes is unknown. Only one base separates this from a far larger clonotype, so it likely reflects a read error. The CDR3 end shows no conserved phenylalanine or tryptophan, and so a read error is likely.

Healthy HIV-negative adults with no recently reported acute infections or vaccinations were included as donors. Every donor was a Caucasian adult residing in Nashville, Tennessee, USA. For unsorted samples, tens of millions of PBMCs were counted, and genomic DNA was extracted using the QIAamp DNA Blood Mini kit. Blood was obtained by leukapheresis, after which PBMCs were separated by Ficoll-Histopaque density gradient centrifugation and cryopreserved in liquid nitrogen vapor phase. V is clipped by 3 bases and J by 1 base, and the sequence between their germline boundaries is 15 bases long. Via the germline V gene (reference sequence), CDR1 is GTSNPN and CDR2 SVGIG. The CDR3 is 15 residues long, ends included. The DNA shown is the 45-base CDR3, in frame from base 1. Using the deep immunoSEQ assay, TCR CDR3 regions were amplified from genomic DNA by multiplex PCR. For each cell subset, the extracted genomic DNA was distributed evenly across all wells of several immunoSEQ 96-well plates, and each plate served as one replicate. For unsorted PBMC, each replicate PCR was loaded with approximately 330 ng genomic DNA, equivalent to tens of thousands of T cell genomes. Unsorted PBMC genomic DNA was sequenced across ten immunoSEQ deep assay plates. The purified libraries were quantified using a Qubit 3.0 fluorometer, sized with a Bioanalyzer 2100, and then quantified again using the KAPA Library Quantification kit. Every immunoSEQ 96-well plate was sequenced on a separate single-read 150-cycle Illumina NextSeq 550 flow cell. From the authors' description of their analysis: Because the immunoSEQ output included only junctional sequences and no quality scores, the filtering could not be the same as the filtering used for full-length reads. To assign V/J genes and CDR3, sequences were annotated against IMGT germline references using PyIR, a Python wrapper for IgBLAST v1.9. Any read was removed if the V/J assignment was weak (E-value above 1e-6), the CDR3 was missing, or the read contained stop codons, out-of-frame junctions, or ambiguous translated residues. V3J clonotypes were defined as sequences sharing the same inferred V gene, J gene, and CDR3 amino acid sequence. To compute the percentage overlap between repertoires, the number of shared unique clonotypes was divided by the size of the smaller repertoire. Repertoire richness was assessed with RTK rarefaction, the Chao1 estimator, and Recon v2.1 estimates of unobserved clonotypes. The source is immuneACCESS, and TCRdb retained only in-frame sequences with V and J called. Part of the clones is not carried over; for the studies checked, unresolved V genes explain less than half of this, and the remainder is unexplained. V and J calls plus clone size are reproduced from that table; the DNA served to infer D and trimming. The sample yields around 440,000 clones; 77% were counted once. Together, the top ten hold 9.5% to 15% of the sample.

The clonotype comes from a middle-aged woman in good health. Some clones in this sample may be carry-over from other donors' samples. The sample taken for sequencing was PBMCs. The rearrangement joined TRBV30 to TRBJ1-1; TRBD1 might be the D gene, on 6 matching bases. This receptor carries the CDR3 CAWSLGQKKNTEAFS. The nucleotide sequence reads as follows: TGTGCCTGGAGCCTTGGACAGAAAAAGAACACTGAAGCTTTCTCT.